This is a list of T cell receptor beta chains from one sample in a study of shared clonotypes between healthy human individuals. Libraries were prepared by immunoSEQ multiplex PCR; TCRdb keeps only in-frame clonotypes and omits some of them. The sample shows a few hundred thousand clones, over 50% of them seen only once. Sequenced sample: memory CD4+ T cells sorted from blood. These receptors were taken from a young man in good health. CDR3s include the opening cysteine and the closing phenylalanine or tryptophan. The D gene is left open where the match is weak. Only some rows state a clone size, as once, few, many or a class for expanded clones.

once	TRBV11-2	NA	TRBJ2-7	CASSLVTGEGKMDF	TGTGCCAGCAGCTTAGTAACGGGAGAGGGGAAAATGGACTTC
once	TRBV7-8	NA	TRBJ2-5	CASSLALGGAAQETQYF	TGTGCCAGCAGCTTAGCTTTGGGGGGCGCAGCTCAAGAGACCCAGTACTTC
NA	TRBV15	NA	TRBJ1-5	CATSRDGRTGNRPQHF	TGTGCCACCAGCAGAGATGGCCGGACGGGGAATCGGCCCCAGCATTTT
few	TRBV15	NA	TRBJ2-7	CATSRDNLVGEQYF	TGTGCCACCAGCAGAGATAACCTAGTGGGCGAGCAGTACTTC
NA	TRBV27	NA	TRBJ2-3	CASSMRGWSETDTQYF	TGTGCCAGCAGTATGAGGGGTTGGTCGGAGACAGATACGCAGTATTTT
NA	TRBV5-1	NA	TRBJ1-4	CASSLDTATNEKLFF	TGCGCCAGCAGCTTGGACACTGCAACTAATGAAAAACTGTTTTTT
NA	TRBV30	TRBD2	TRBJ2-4	CASQGGREAAVQYF	TGTGCCTCTCAAGGGGGGCGGGAGGCAGCGGTACAGTACTTC
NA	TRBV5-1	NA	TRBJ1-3	CASSRDTVSGNTIYF	TGCGCCAGCAGCCGGGACACCGTCTCTGGAAACACCATATATTTT
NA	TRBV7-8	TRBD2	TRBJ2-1	CASSPGGLVPYNEQFF	TGTGCCAGCAGCCCGGGGGGACTAGTCCCCTACAATGAGCAGTTCTTC
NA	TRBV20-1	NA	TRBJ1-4	CSARSGEKLFF	TGCAGTGCTAGATCGGGTGAAAAACTGTTTTTT
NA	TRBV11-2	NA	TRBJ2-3	CASSLAPADTQYF	TGTGCCAGCAGCTTAGCGCCAGCAGATACGCAGTATTTT
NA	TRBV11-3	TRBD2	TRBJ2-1	CASSPGLAGVKVDEQFF	TGTGCCAGCAGCCCAGGACTAGCGGGAGTAAAGGTGGATGAGCAGTTCTTC
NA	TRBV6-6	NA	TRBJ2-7	CASRDRYEQYF	TGTGCCAGCAGGGACCGCTACGAGCAGTACTTC
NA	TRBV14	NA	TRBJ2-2	CASSQGWLGTGELFF	TGTGCCAGCAGCCAAGGATGGCTCGGCACCGGGGAGCTGTTTTTT
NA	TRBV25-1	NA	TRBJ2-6	CASSEPAASGVLTF	TGTGCCAGCAGTGAACCGGCGGCGTCGGGGGTCCTGACTTTC
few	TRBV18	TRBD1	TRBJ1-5	CASSQTGGSNQPQHF	TGTGCCAGCTCTCAGACAGGGGGAAGCAATCAGCCCCAGCATTTT
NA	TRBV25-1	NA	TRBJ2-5	CASSDRRTLQETQYF	TGTGCCAGCAGTGACAGACGGACACTCCAAGAGACCCAGTACTTC
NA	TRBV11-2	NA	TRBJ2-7	CASSLLRGSYEQYF	TGTGCCAGCAGCTTACTGAGGGGTTCCTACGAGCAGTACTTC
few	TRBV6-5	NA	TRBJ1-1	CASSRDGEAFF	TGTGCCAGCAGTCGTGACGGAGAAGCTTTCTTT
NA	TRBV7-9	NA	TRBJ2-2	CASSSRGQRNTGELFF	TGTGCCAGCAGCTCGAGAGGACAGCGTAACACCGGGGAGCTGTTTTTT
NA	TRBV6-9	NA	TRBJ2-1	CASIHLQGSIYNEQFF	TGTGCCAGCATCCACTTACAGGGTAGTATTTACAATGAGCAGTTCTTC
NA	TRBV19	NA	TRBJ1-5	CASSTTSWPQHF	TGTGCCAGTAGTACCACCTCGTGGCCCCAGCATTTT
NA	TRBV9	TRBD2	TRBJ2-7	CASSTGTSGSYEQYF	TGTGCCAGCAGCACGGGGACTAGCGGGTCGTACGAGCAGTACTTC
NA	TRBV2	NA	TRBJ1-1	CATTPGSPITRAEAFF	TGTGCCACCACCCCGGGGTCACCCATCACAAGGGCTGAAGCTTTCTTT
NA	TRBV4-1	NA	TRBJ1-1	CASSQDVRGFLAFF	TGCGCCAGCAGCCAAGATGTCAGGGGCTTCTTGGCTTTCTTT
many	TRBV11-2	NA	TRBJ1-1	CASSLDRERSAFF	TGTGCCAGCAGCTTAGACAGGGAAAGGTCCGCTTTCTTT
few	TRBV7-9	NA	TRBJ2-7	CASSLDGAAYEQYF	TGTGCCAGCAGCTTAGACGGGGCCGCCTACGAGCAGTACTTC
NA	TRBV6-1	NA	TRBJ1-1	CASSEYPPAGTEAFF	TGTGCCAGCAGTGAATACCCCCCGGCAGGCACTGAAGCTTTCTTT
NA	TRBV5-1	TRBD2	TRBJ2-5	CASSQRTSGSGEETQYF	TGCGCCAGCAGCCAACGGACTAGCGGGTCAGGGGAAGAGACCCAGTACTTC
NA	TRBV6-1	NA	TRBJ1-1	CASSSGSPNTEAFF	TGTGCCAGCAGTTCAGGGTCCCCGAACACTGAAGCTTTCTTT
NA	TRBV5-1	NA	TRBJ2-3	CASSLEGGGRKDTQYF	TGCGCCAGCAGCTTGGAAGGAGGGGGGCGTAAAGATACGCAGTATTTT
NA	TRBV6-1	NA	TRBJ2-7	CASSVGGFSYEQYF	TGTGCCAGCAGTGTCGGTGGATTCTCCTACGAGCAGTACTTC
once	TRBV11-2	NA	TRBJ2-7	CASSPAPGPYEQYF	TGTGCCAGCAGCCCAGCCCCGGGTCCCTACGAGCAGTACTTC
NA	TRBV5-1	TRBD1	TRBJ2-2	CASSILTGGEGELFF	TGCGCCAGCAGCATACTGACAGGGGGCGAAGGGGAGCTGTTTTTT
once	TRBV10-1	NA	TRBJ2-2	CASSAQGSTTGTGELFF	TGCGCCAGCAGTGCCCAGGGGTCCACAACAGGCACCGGGGAGCTGTTTTTT
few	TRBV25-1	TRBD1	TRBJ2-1	CASSGPDRDNEQFF	TGTGCCAGCAGTGGCCCGGACAGGGACAATGAGCAGTTCTTC
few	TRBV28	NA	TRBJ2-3	CASPRDTQYF	TGTGCCAGCCCTCGGGATACGCAGTATTTT
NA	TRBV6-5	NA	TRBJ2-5	CASSLSRETQYF	TGTGCCAGCAGCCTCAGTCGGGAGACCCAGTACTTC
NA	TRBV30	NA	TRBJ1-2	CAWSPLGSYTF	TGTGCCTGGAGTCCACTTGGTTCCTACACCTTC
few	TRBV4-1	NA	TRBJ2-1	CASSQVQQANSYNEQFF	TGCGCCAGCAGCCAAGTTCAACAGGCAAACTCCTACAATGAGCAGTTCTTC
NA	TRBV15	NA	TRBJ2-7	CATSRPGYEQYF	TGTGCCACCAGCAGGCCCGGGTACGAGCAGTACTTC
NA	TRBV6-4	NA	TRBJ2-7	CASSADRSSYEQYF	TGTGCCAGCAGTGCCGATAGGAGCTCCTACGAGCAGTACTTC
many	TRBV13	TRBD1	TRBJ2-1	CASSSRTGWNNEQFF	TGTGCCAGCAGCTCTCGGACAGGGTGGAACAATGAGCAGTTCTTC
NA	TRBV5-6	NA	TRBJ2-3	CASSTGQFSTDTQYF	TGTGCCAGCAGTACTGGACAGTTTAGCACAGATACGCAGTATTTT
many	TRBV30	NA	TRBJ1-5	CAWSVGGKGQPQHF	TGTGCCTGGAGTGTAGGGGGGAAGGGGCAGCCCCAGCATTTT
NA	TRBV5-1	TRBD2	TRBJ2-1	CASSPVLAGVANEQFF	TGCGCCAGCAGCCCAGTTCTAGCGGGAGTAGCGAATGAGCAGTTCTTC
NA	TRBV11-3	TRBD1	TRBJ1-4	CASSLATGFNEKLFF	TGTGCCAGCAGCTTGGCGACAGGGTTTAATGAAAAACTGTTTTTT
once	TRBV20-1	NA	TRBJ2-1	CSGWSYNEQFF	TGCAGTGGGTGGTCCTACAATGAGCAGTTCTTC
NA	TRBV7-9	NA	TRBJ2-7	CASSLGGREINEQYF	TGTGCCAGCAGCTTAGGGGGCAGGGAAATCAACGAGCAGTACTTC
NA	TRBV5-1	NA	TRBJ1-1	CASSLEYYTEAFF	TGCGCCAGCAGCTTGGAATACTACACTGAAGCTTTCTTT
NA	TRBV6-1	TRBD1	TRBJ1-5	CASSEHRGQPQHF	TGTGCCAGCAGTGAACACAGGGGACAGCCCCAGCATTTT
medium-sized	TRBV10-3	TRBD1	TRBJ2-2	CATLTGVGGPGELFF	TGTGCCACCCTTACAGGGGTCGGAGGTCCCGGGGAGCTGTTTTTT
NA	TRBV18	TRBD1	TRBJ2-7	CASSQMGTGAYEQYF	TGTGCCAGCTCACAAATGGGGACAGGGGCTTACGAGCAGTACTTC
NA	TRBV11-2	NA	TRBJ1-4	CASSLVGTENEKLFF	TGTGCCAGCAGCTTAGTGGGGACGGAAAATGAAAAACTGTTTTTT
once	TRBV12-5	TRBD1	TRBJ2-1	CASGSGQGYNEQFF	TGTGCTAGTGGTTCGGGACAGGGCTACAATGAGCAGTTCTTC
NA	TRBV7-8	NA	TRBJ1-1	CASSLDGGNTEAFF	TGTGCCAGCAGCTTAGACGGCGGGAACACTGAAGCTTTCTTT
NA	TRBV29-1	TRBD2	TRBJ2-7	CSVKREGYEQYF	TGCAGCGTAAAGCGGGAGGGATACGAGCAGTACTTC
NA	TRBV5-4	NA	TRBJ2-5	CASSLGSRIQETQYF	TGTGCCAGCAGCTTGGGGTCCCGGATCCAAGAGACCCAGTACTTC
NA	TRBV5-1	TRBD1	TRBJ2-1	CASSILPGQGGNEQFF	TGCGCCAGCAGCATACTACCGGGACAGGGAGGTAATGAGCAGTTCTTC